This record looks at one T cell receptor beta chain sequence and its context. This clonotype has only a few counts. The target of this receptor is not known. No much larger clone is present one base from it, and per-base qualities are unavailable. Sequencer: Illumina NovaSeq 6000. cDNA libraries for TCRalpha and TCRbeta were prepared by 5'RACE using constant-segment primers, with sample barcodes and unique molecular identifiers added. Trizol reagent was used to extract RNA from every sample. Library amplification was performed in two PCR steps, and a second sample barcode and Illumina TruSeq adapters were introduced in the second step. Libraries were sequenced on an Illumina NovaSeq with 2 x 150 bp paired-end reads. The authors' analysis ran thus. Demultiplexing of reads and collapsing into UMI-guided consensus sequences were performed with migec v1.2.7. Using mixcr v2.1.11, the UMI consensuses were aligned to TRA and TRB V and J templates and assembled into clonotypes. Expanded or contracted clonotypes were those called significant by both edgeR and NoisET, with noise models trained on biological replicates. For edgeR calls, the cutoffs were a false discovery rate-adjusted p below 0.01 and a log2 fold-change threshold of 1. PCA with hierarchical clustering of max-normalized trajectories of the 1000 most abundant clonotypes was used as exploratory dynamics analysis. Each responding clone was given a CD4 or CD8 phenotype based on the CD4+ and CD8+ repertoires, which had been sequenced separately. The public sequencing data were trimmed at Q25 with fastp and processed into clonotypes with MiXCR by TCRdb, which kept only in-frame beta chains. Each CDR3 protein appears once, grouped with its most common genes and DNA. The V and J calls reflect TCRdb's pipeline rather than the authors' work. The sample profile shows approximately 560,000 distinct CDR3 sequences; 17% of them were found once. The ten top clones hold roughly 8% of the sample.

Ficoll-Paque density gradient centrifugation was the method used to isolate PBMCs. The entry originates in a study of T-cell memory formation after mild COVID-19 (dated by TCRdb to the early 2020s). As for the study more broadly: TCR sequence clusters from the two donors were found to be largely donor specific. In two donors, T-cell clones that expanded and contracted after mild COVID-19 were tracked by sequencing TCRalpha and TCRbeta repertoires over time. The cohort comprised two young, previously healthy adult volunteers, one female and one male. Overall study outcomes, separate from this receptor: Clones that contracted from day 15 to 85 showed balanced CD4/CD8 phenotypes, whereas a second wave of clones that expanded from day 15 to 37 leaned towards CD4+. Contracting CD4+ clones appeared mostly in the CM and EM memory subsets, whereas CD8+ clones were enriched in EMRA. The second-wave clones that peaked on day 37 were not confirmed to be SARS-CoV-2 specific. The detection of some responding clones in pre-infection memory suggests that pre-existing cross-reactive memory T cells joined the SARS-CoV-2 response. The study covered only two mild cases, and larger cohorts including severe cases with pre-infection samples were considered necessary.

The germline V gene (reference sequence) provides CDR1 DFQATT and CDR2 SNEGSKA. V and J lose 3 bases and 9 bases, and a span of 18 bases separates them. Reading from cysteine to phenylalanine, the CDR3 counts 14 amino acids. CDR3 DNA only is kept here, 42 bases in frame from base 1. The sequenced sample consisted of PBMCs or a T cell subset sorted from them (not recorded which). The sequence was collected from an adult woman who had mild COVID-19 (a few samples of this study predate the infection). The sample titles of this study are shuffled in the database, so cell type and time point are left out; the donor was told from shared clones. The chain is made from TRBV20-1 and TRBJ2-1; no D segment can be confidently identified. CDR3 reads: CSASRASLVGEQFF. The nucleotides read TGCAGTGCTAGCCGAGCCTCTCTTGTAGGTGAGCAGTTCTTC.